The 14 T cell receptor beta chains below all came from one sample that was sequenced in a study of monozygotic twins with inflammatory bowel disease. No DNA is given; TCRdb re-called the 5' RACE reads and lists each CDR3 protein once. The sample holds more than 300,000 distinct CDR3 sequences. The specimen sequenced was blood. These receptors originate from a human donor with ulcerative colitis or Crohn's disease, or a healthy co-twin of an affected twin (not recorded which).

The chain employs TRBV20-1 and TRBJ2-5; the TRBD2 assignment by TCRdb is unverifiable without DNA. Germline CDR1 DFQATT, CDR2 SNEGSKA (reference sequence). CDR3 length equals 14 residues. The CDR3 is CSAGIAGLKEIQYF.

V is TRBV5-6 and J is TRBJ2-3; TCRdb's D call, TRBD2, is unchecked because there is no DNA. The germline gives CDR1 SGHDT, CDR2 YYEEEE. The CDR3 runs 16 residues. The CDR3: CASSLGGTSGTDTQYF.

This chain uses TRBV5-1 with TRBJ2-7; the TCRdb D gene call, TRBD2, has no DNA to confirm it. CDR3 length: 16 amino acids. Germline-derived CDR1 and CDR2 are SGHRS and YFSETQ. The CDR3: CASSLPGTSGFYEQYF.

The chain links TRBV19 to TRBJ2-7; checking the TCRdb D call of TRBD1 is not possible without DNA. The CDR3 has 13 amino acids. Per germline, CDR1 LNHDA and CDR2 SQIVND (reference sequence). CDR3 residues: CASSIRAGYEQYF.

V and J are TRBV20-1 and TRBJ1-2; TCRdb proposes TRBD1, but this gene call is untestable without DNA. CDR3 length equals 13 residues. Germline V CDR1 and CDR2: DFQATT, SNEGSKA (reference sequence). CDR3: CSAVQGASNGYTF.

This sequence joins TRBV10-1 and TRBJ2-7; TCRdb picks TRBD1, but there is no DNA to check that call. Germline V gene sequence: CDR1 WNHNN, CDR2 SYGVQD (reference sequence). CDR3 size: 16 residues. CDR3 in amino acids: CASSESSGRSTYEQYF.

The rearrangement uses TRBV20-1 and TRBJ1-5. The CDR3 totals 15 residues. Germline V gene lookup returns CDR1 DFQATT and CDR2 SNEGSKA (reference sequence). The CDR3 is CSARVASLSNQPQHF.

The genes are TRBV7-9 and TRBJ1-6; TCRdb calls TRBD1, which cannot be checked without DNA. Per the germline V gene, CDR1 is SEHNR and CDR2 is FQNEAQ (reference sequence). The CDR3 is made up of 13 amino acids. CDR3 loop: CASRSPGVSPLHF.

The CDR3: CASSVELAIYEQFF. The J gene is TRBJ2-1, the V gene TRBV9; TCRdb's D gene call, TRBD2, goes unchecked for lack of DNA. This CDR3 contains 14 residues. From germline, CDR1 is SGDLS and CDR2 YYNGEE.

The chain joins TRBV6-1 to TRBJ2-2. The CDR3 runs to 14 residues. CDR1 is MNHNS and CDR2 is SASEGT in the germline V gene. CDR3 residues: CASSETQNTGELFF.

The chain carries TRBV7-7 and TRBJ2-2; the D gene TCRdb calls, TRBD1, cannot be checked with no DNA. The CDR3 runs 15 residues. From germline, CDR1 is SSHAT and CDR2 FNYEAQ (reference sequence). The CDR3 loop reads CASSLGRGQTGELFF.

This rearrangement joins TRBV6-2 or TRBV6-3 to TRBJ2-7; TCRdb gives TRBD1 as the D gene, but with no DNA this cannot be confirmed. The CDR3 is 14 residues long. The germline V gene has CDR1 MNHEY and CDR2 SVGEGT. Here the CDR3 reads CASSFYRVGGEQYF.

CDR3 region: CASRFLLAGEGHGELFF. This rearrangement joins TRBV27 to TRBJ2-2; the TCRdb call, TRBD2, lacks DNA for checking. The germline V gene encodes CDR1 MNHEY and CDR2 SMNVEV (reference sequence). The CDR3 is made up of 17 amino acids.

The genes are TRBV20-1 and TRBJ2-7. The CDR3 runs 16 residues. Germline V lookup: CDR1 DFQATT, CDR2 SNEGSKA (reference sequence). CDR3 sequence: CSARDSEPRRRYEQYF.